What follows describes a single T cell receptor (beta chain). What antigen it recognizes has not been identified. Within one base of it there is no much larger clone, and no base qualities were kept. CDR1 and CDR2 were assigned from the germline V gene (reference sequence) as SEHNR and FQNEAQ. The CDR3 covers 16 residues, taking in both the cysteine and the phenylalanine. Solely the CDR3 DNA is kept, with 48 bases framed from the first base. Unmatched junction bases come to 12, with V trimmed by 7 bases and J by 5 bases. The entry originates in a study of regulatory T cells in long-lasting Graves disease (TCRdb year 2021). For the wider study: Antithyroid drugs had been taken for less than 3 months by newly diagnosed Graves' disease patients. The study took place in China and was registered as a clinical trial. TCR sequencing covered roughly 13 persistent and approximately 20 newly diagnosed Graves' disease patients, 33 samples in total. This study used TCR sequencing and RNA sequencing of peripheral blood to compare persistent Graves' disease patients against newly diagnosed Graves' disease patients. Overall study results and their limits: Preferential use of TRBV28, TRBJ1-2 and TRBJ2-5 was observed in persistent disease, whereas TRBV20-1 and TRBJ2-1 were favored in newly diagnosed disease. Patients with persistent disease shared more public clonotypes (about 2,900) than newly diagnosed patients did (nearly 1,000). Sequencing and analysis were limited to the TCR beta chain. Compared with newly diagnosed patients, persistent Graves' disease patients had lower TCR Shannon entropy and fewer highly expanded clones, which suggests clonal expansion. The small sample size was acknowledged by the authors as a limitation that may reduce accuracy. Because the primary lesion, thyroid tissue, could not be accessed, the study looked at peripheral blood alone.

Libraries were prepared through multiplex PCR. TCRdb shows the sequencer as Illumina HiSeq 4000. iRepertoire HTBI primers and Arm-PCR amplification of CDR3 regions were used to construct TCR beta libraries. PCR products were gel purified before sequencing. In the paper's pipeline: Gene usage analysis of CDR3 amino acid clonotypes used the 50 to 70 TRBV and more than 13 TRBJ segments found across samples. COPE and FqMerger were used to merge the filtered high-quality paired reads into contigs. BLAST was used to align contigs to IMGT TRBV, TRBD and TRBJ reference genes, and CDR3 was defined according to IMGT. Clonotypes above 0.1% frequency were classified as highly expanded clones. Repertoire diversity was measured by Shannon entropy, and V-J evenness by the Gini coefficient. A clonotype found in more than one individual was treated as public. TCRdb reanalyzed the raw reads on its own, using fastp at Q25 for trimming and MiXCR for clone calling, and kept in-frame beta chains. Entries are consolidated by CDR3 protein sequence, retaining the most common genes and DNA. Clone size and V and J calls follow TCRdb, not the original study. This sample comprises roughly 510,000 distinct CDR3 sequences, roughly 16% of them detected only once. The ten top clones hold about 12% of the sample.

What the time point label conveys for this sample: newly diagnosed GD, antithyroid drugs for less than 3 months. For both TCR sequencing and RNA sequencing, RNA was extracted from PBMCs in TRIzol. The diagnosis of Graves' disease followed American Thyroid Association guidelines. Patients were recruited from an endocrinology department in Xi'an, China. Each patient gave approximately 9 milliliters of peripheral blood, collected in an EDTA anticoagulant tube. PBMCs were isolated by Ficoll Paque Plus density gradient separation without further T cell sorting. An Agilent 2100 Bioanalyzer and agarose gel were used to check RNA quality, and a NanoDrop 2000 was used to measure RNA concentration. These same records also appear under a second study, on T cells in Graves' hyperthyroidism and ophthalmopathy. As the second study states: Stable Graves' hyperthyroidism was defined as no progression to ophthalmopathy during 18 months of follow-up. The hyperthyroidism patients were between 18 and 65 years old and newly diagnosed, with a disease duration of less than 2 months. The study excluded patients with uncontrolled infections, other autoimmune diseases, pregnancy or lactation. Diagnoses were established on the basis of clinical symptoms, serum thyroxine and TRAb, thyroid ultrasound, and orbital computed tomography. For the first round of RT-PCR on the TCR CDR3, the HTBI primer set was used together with the Qiagen OneStep RT-PCR kit. Blood samples also contained most of the expanded thyroid clonotypes (frequency above 0.001), which suggests that blood repertoires may reflect thyroid immune responses. Ophthalmopathy was separated from stable hyperthyroidism by a 13 V-J signature model, with around 90% sensitivity and approximately 81% specificity obtained in cross-validation and 80%/75% obtained in testing. In validation, progression to ophthalmopathy was predicted by the model with 70.59% sensitivity and 72% to 85% specificity, a median of around 5.9 months before onset. To identify distinguishing TCR V-J signatures, a discovery cohort of about 100 patients was used, comprising 40 to 45 with Graves' ophthalmopathy and 55 to 65 with stable Graves' hyperthyroidism. Prospective prediction of ophthalmopathy was tested in an independent validation cohort consisting of roughly 20 hyperthyroidism patients and around 16 patients who later progressed to ophthalmopathy. For training and testing, the 80 to 100 patients in the discovery cohort were randomly divided in a 7:3 ratio. The study also compared thyroid tissue and blood T-cell repertoires from a handful of Graves' hyperthyroidism patients. After blood sampling, hyperthyroidism patients were treated with methimazole at a starting dose of 30 mg daily, and ophthalmopathy patients were treated with high-dose intravenous methylprednisolone. Libraries were constructed in a second round of multiplex PCR, after which size selection and purification were performed. The libraries were sequenced on an Illumina HiSeq2000 using paired-end 100 bp reads. Raw data were processed with SOAPnuke, discarding reads with adapters, uncalled bases, mean Phred below 15, or no exact constant-primer or identifier match. High-quality paired reads were merged using COPE v1.2.5, and each unique nucleotide sequence was defined as a clonotype. MiTCR v1.1 was used to align clonotypes to the IMGT TRBV, TRBD and TRBJ reference segments. The analysis included only V-J combinations with a frequency above 0.0001, which together covered about 99% of the repertoires. A TCS score was defined as the ratio between F50 (clonal expansion) and ExV (chaos), using BLOSUM62-based TCRdist between CDR3 peptides within each V-J. Welch's t-statistics and random forest reduced around 550 V-J features to roughly 13, which were used in a naive Bayes classifier (R e1071). No statistical method was used to set the sample size in advance, and investigators knew the group allocation. The paper describes TCR Vbeta CDR3 sequencing of around 140 peripheral blood samples, made up of under 50 ophthalmopathy patients, over 70 hyperthyroidism patients and 17 progressor patients.

The chain couples TRBV7-9 to TRBJ2-2; TRBD1 lines up with 8 middle nucleotides. The origin of this receptor is a man aged 18 to 30 with Graves disease. Donor details come from another sample of the same person, matched by shared clones. The material sequenced was peripheral blood mononuclear cells (PBMCs), taken at new diagnosis, from a patient treated with antithyroid drugs. The CDR3 is CASISKQGEFTGELFF. The DNA reads TGTGCCAGCATCTCGAAACAGGGGGAATTTACCGGGGAGCTGTTTTTT.